This TCR beta chain is from a study of identical twins. Note on this clonotype: No antigen is known for it.

Germline lookup yields CDR1 SGHKS and CDR2 YYEKEE (reference sequence). The CDR3 extends over 18 amino acids. The junction had 7 bases not matched to a gene; V was cut back by 1 base and J by 3 bases. Study-wide points: The study based its conclusions on cross-sectional statistical analysis and did not follow the same donors.

TCRdb passed the 5' RACE reads through MiXCR, listing each CDR3 protein once. Among 690,000 or so distinct CDR3 sequences listed, under 9% were seen once. The same sample was also used in a study of yellow fever vaccine responses in identical twins.

The chain recombines TRBV5-5 with TRBJ2-1; 13 bases are a match to TRBD2. The sequence was obtained from a woman aged 18-29 years in good health. The sample comprised PBMCs. CDR3 in amino acids: CASSLMGLAGPVYNEQFF. In DNA, the CDR3 is TGTGCCAGCAGCTTGATGGGACTAGCGGGACCTGTCTACAATGAGCAGTTCTTC.